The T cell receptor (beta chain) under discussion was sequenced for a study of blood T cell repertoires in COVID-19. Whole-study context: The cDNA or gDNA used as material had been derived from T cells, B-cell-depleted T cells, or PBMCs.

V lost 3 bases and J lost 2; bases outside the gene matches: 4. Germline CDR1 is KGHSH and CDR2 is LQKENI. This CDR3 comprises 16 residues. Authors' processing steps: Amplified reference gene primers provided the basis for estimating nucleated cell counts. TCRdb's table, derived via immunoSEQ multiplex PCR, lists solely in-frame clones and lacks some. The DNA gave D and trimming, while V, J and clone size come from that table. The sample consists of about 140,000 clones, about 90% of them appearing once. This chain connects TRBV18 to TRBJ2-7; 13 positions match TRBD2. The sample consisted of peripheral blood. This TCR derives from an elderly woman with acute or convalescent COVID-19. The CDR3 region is CASSPRLAGGTYEQYF. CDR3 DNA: TGTGCCAGCTCACCGAGACTAGCGGGGGGTACCTACGAGCAGTACTTC.